This T cell receptor beta chain originates from a study of T cell repertoires in cytomegalovirus infection. Study-level background: CMV infection and matching HLA type were both indicated by public TCR beta signatures.

TCRdb re-called the reads with MiXCR, one entry per CDR3 protein. The table has approximately 470,000 distinct CDR3 sequences, approximately 40% seen once. This clonotype was found once. The antigen remains undetermined. Study-wide points: Carriers of CMV and the relevant HLA type were discriminated by public TCR beta frequency. The ex vivo response showed dominance by HLA-C-restricted CMV-specific TCR beta clonotypes.

This CDR3 comprises 15 residues. Germline V gene sequence: CDR1 ENHRY, CDR2 SYGVKD. The V segment lost 3 bases and the J segment 2 bases; nucleotides outside the gene matches: 6. V is TRBV10-3 and J is TRBJ1-2; 7 positions match TRBD1. The sequencing here drew on cultured PBMCs, taken from culture after CMV antigen stimulation. The receptor was isolated from a human donor in good health (CMV status not recorded). Some clones in this sample may be carry-over from other donors' samples. The CDR3 coding sequence is TGTGCCATCAGTGACCAATCGACAGGGAACTATGGCTACACCTTC. Residues: CAISDQSTGNYGYTF.